This T cell receptor beta chain is from a study of cytomegalovirus exposure and HLA in healthy donors. Across the whole study: A prior study identified over 100 million unique TCR beta sequences from some 200 million T cells.

Primers included in the PCR were 60 Vbeta and 13 Jbeta primers. Libraries were prepared by immunoSEQ multiplex PCR; TCRdb keeps only in-frame clonotypes and omits some of them. The sample contains 150,000 to 200,000 clones, about four fifths of which appear only once. After removal of 0 bases from V and 2 bases from J, the junction contained 14 bases not matched to a gene. The CDR3 sequence is 19 residues long. CDR1 and CDR2 (germline): SGHDT, YYEEEE. This sequence originates from a boy aged 2 to 10 in good health and CMV-seronegative. The chain carries TRBV5-6 and TRBJ2-1; TRBD2 agrees at 7 bases. Sequenced input: PBMCs. The CDR3 coding sequence is TGTGCCAGCAGCTTGGTCACATGGGGAGGCGGGAGTACCTACAATGAGCAGTTCTTC. It is translated as CASSLVTWGGGSTYNEQFF.